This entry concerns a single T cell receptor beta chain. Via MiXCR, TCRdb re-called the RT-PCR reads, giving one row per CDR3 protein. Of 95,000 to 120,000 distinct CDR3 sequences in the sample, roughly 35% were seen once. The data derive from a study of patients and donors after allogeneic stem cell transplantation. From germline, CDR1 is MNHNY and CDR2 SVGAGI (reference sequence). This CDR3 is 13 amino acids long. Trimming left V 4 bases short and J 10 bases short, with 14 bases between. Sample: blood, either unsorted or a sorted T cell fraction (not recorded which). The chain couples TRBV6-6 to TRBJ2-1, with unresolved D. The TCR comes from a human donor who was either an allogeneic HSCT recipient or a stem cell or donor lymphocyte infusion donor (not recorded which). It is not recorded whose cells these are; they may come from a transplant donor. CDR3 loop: CASSFHYYPEQFF. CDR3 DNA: TGTGCCAGCAGTTTCCACTACTACCCGGAGCAGTTCTTC.